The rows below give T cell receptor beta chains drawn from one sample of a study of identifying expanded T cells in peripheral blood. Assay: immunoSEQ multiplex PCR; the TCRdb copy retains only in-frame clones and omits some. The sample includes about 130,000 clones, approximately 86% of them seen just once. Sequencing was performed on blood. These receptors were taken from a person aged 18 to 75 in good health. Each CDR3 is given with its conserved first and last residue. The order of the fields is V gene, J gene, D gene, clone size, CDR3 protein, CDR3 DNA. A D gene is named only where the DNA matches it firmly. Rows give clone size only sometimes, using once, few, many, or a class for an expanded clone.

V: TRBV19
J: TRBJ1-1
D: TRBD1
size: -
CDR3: CASGTGGNTEAFF
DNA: TGTGCCAGTGGGACAGGGGGCAACACTGAAGCTTTCTTT

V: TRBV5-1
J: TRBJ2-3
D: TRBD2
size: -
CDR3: CASSPGGYTDTQYF
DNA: TGCGCCAGCAGCCCGGGGGGGTACACAGATACGCAGTATTTT

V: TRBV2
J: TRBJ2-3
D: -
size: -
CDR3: CASSEADRGTDTQYF
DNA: TGTGCCAGCAGCGAAGCAGACAGAGGCACAGATACGCAGTATTTT

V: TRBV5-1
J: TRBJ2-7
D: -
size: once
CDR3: CASSLGQFYEQYF
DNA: TGCGCCAGCAGCTTGGGACAGTTCTACGAGCAGTACTTC

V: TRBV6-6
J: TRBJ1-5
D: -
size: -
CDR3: CASSTRRGGNQPQHF
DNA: TGTGCCAGCAGTACCCGCCGGGGAGGTAATCAGCCCCAGCATTTT

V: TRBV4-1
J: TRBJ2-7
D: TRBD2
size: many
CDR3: CASSQELAGGLIYEQYF
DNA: TGCGCCAGCAGCCAAGAACTAGCGGGGGGTCTAATCTACGAGCAGTACTTC

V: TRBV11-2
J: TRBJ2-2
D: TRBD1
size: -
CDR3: CASSNRDRDSGELFF
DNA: TGTGCCAGCAGCAACCGGGACAGGGATTCCGGGGAGCTGTTTTTT

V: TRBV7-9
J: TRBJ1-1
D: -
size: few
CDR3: CASSFKQGRYMNTEAFF
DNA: TGTGCCAGCAGCTTTAAACAGGGCCGCTACATGAACACTGAAGCTTTCTTT

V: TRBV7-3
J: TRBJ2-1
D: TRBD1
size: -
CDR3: CASSPLRGPTTEQFF
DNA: TGTGCCAGCAGCCCACTAAGGGGGCCTACAACTGAGCAGTTCTTC

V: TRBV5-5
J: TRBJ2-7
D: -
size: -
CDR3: CASSLDLGHWSEQYF
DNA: TGTGCCAGCAGCTTGGACTTGGGACATTGGAGCGAGCAGTACTTC

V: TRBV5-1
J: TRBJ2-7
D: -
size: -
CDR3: CASRQSPSSYEQYF
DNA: TGCGCCAGCCGCCAGTCTCCGAGCTCCTACGAGCAGTACTTC

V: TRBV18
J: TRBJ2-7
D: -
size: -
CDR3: CASSPGRDKGTYEQYF
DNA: TGTGCCAGCTCACCAGGCAGGGACAAAGGTACCTACGAGCAGTACTTC

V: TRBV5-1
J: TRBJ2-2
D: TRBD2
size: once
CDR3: CATRLAVNTGELFF
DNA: TGCGCCACCAGACTAGCGGTTAACACCGGGGAGCTGTTTTTT

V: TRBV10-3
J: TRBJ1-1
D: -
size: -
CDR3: CAISGGDTEAFF
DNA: TGTGCCATCAGTGGTGGGGACACTGAAGCTTTCTTT

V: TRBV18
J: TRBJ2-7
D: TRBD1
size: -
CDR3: CASSGGTGGFNEQYF
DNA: TGTGCCAGCTCAGGGGGGACAGGGGGCTTCAACGAGCAGTACTTC

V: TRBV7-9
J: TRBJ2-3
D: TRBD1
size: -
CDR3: CASSSTGGPVPYTDTQYF
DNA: TGTGCCAGCAGCTCGACAGGGGGCCCAGTCCCGTACACAGATACGCAGTATTTT

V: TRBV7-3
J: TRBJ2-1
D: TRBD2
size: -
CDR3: CASSLKTSGSAWGNEQFF
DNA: TGTGCCAGCAGCTTAAAGACTAGCGGGAGCGCCTGGGGCAATGAGCAGTTCTTC

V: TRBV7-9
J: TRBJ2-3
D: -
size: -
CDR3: CASSYLGGPTDTQYF
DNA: TGTGCCAGCAGCTACCTTGGGGGACCCACAGATACGCAGTATTTT

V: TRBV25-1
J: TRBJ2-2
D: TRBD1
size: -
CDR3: CASRDRGEGELFF
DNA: TGTGCCAGCAGGGACAGGGGAGAAGGGGAGCTGTTTTTT

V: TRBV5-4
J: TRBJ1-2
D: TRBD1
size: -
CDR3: CASSYPGQGAGYTF
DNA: TGTGCCAGCAGCTACCCGGGACAGGGGGCGGGCTACACCTTC

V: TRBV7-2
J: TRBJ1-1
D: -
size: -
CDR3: CASSASFGMATEAFF
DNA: TGTGCCAGCAGCGCCTCGTTCGGTATGGCCACTGAAGCTTTCTTT

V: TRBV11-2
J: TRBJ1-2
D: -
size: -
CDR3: CASSLLMGRGYTF
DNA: TGTGCCAGCAGCTTACTAATGGGACGTGGCTACACCTTC

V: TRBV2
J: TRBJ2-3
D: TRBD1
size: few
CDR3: CASRGRQGEGLAQYF
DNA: TGTGCCAGCAGGGGGCGACAGGGTGAGGGTTTGGCGCAGTATTTT

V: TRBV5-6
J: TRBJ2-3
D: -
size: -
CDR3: CASSQRTGRADTQYF
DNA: TGTGCCAGCAGCCAGAGGACAGGGAGGGCAGATACGCAGTATTTT

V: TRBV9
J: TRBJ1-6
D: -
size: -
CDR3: CASSEGGLFSPLHF
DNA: TGTGCCAGCAGCGAGGGGGGGCTATTCTCACCCCTCCACTTT

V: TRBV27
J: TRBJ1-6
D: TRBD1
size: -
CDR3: CASSTTGGESPPLHF
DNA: TGTGCCAGCAGTACAACAGGGGGCGAATCTCCACCCCTCCACTTT

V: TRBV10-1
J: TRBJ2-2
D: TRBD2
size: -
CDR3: CASSDSGLAGGLNTGELFF
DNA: TGCGCCAGCAGTGATTCGGGACTAGCGGGAGGCCTGAACACCGGGGAGCTGTTTTTT

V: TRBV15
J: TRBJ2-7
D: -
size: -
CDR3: CATSRDQRYEQYF
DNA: TGTGCCACCAGCAGAGATCAGCGCTACGAGCAGTACTTC

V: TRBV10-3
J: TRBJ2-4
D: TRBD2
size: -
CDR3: CAISEALAEVGDIQYF
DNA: TGTGCCATCAGCGAGGCCCTAGCGGAGGTAGGTGACATTCAGTACTTC

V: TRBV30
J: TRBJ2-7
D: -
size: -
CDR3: CARSTGLGSYEQYF
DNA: TGTGCCCGTAGTACAGGGCTAGGCTCCTACGAGCAGTACTTC

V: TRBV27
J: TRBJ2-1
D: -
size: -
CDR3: CASSLKTTSAQFF
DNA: TGTGCCAGCAGTTTAAAAACGACGTCCGCCCAGTTCTTC

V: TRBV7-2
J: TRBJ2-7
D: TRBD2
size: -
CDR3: CASRETSGAPGEQYF
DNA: TGTGCCAGCAGGGAAACTAGCGGGGCCCCGGGAGAGCAGTACTTC

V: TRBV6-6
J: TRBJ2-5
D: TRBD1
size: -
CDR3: CASSYSTGRGKRTQYF
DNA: TGTGCCAGCAGTTACTCGACAGGCAGGGGGAAGAGGACCCAGTACTTC

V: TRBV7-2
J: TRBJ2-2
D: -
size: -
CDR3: CASTYRFANTGELFF
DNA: TGTGCCAGCACCTATCGATTCGCGAACACCGGGGAGCTGTTTTTT

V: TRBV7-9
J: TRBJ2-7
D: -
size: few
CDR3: CASSLDYEQYF
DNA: TGTGCCAGCAGCTTAGACTACGAGCAGTACTTC

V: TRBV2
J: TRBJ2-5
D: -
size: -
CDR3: CASSVNREETQYF
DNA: TGTGCCAGCAGTGTTAACAGGGAAGAGACCCAGTACTTC

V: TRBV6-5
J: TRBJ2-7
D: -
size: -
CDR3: CASSSAFSYEQYF
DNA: TGTGCCAGCAGTTCCGCTTTCTCCTACGAGCAGTACTTC

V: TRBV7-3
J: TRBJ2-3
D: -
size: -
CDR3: CASSNAGAVTQYF
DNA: TGTGCCAGCAGCAACGCTGGGGCGGTTACGCAGTATTTT

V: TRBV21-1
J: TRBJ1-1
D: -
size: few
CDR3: CASRTRVNTEAFF
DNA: TGTGCCAGCCGAACTCGGGTGAACACTGAAGCTTTCTTT

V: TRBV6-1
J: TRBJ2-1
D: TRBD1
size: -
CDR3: CASRGQAYPNEQFF
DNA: TGTGCCAGCAGAGGACAGGCCTACCCAAATGAGCAGTTCTTC

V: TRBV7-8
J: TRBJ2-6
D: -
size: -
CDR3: CASSLAGANVLTF
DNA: TGTGCCAGCAGCTTAGCTGGGGCCAACGTCCTGACTTTC

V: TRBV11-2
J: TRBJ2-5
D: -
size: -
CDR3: CASSLDAGLRETQYF
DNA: TGTGCCAGCAGCTTAGACGCGGGACTGAGAGAGACCCAGTACTTC

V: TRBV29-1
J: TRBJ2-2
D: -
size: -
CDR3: CSVLTGELFF
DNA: TGCAGCGTTTTAACCGGGGAGCTGTTTTTT

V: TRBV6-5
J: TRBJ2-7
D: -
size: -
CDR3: CASTHDSTSSYEQYF
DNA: TGTGCCAGCACACACGACTCTACCAGCTCCTACGAGCAGTACTTC

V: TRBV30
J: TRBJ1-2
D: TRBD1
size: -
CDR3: CAWTEGGDYGYTF
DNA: TGTGCCTGGACTGAAGGGGGCGACTATGGCTACACCTTC

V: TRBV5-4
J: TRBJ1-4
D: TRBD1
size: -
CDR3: CASSANRGINEKLFF
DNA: TGTGCCAGCAGCGCAAACAGGGGAATTAATGAAAAACTGTTTTTT

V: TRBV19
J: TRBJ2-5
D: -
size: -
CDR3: CATPTVTQYF
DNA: TGTGCCACCCCGACGGTGACCCAGTACTTC

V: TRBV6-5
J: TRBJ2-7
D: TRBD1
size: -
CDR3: CASSPDRRSYEQYF
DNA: TGTGCCAGCAGCCCGGACAGGCGCTCCTACGAGCAGTACTTC

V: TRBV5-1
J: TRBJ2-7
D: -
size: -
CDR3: CASSLVAYEQYF
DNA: TGCGCCAGCAGCTTGGTTGCCTACGAGCAGTACTTC

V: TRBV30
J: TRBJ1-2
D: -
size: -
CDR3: CAWRRAGKGYTF
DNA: TGTGCCTGGAGGAGGGCAGGAAAGGGCTACACCTTC

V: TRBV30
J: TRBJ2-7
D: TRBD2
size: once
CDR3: CAWSSTGTSISYEQYF
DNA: TGTGCCTGGAGTTCAACCGGGACTAGCATCTCCTACGAGCAGTACTTC

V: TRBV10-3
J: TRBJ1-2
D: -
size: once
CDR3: CAISPGLSGYTF
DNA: TGTGCCATCAGCCCCGGTCTTTCCGGCTACACCTTC

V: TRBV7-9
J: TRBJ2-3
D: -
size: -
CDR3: CASSLFGGTDTQYF
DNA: TGTGCCAGCAGCTTATTTGGGGGCACAGATACGCAGTATTTT

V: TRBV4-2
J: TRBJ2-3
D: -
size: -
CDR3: CASSQEGLPDTQYF
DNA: TGTGCCAGCAGCCAAGAGGGCCTTCCAGATACGCAGTATTTT

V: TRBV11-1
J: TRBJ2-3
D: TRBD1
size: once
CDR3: CASSLSPGQGTDTQYF
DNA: TGTGCCAGCAGCTTGTCTCCGGGACAGGGCACAGATACGCAGTATTTT

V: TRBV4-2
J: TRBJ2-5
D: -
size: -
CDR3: CASSQARDSETQYF
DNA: TGTGCCAGCAGCCAGGCCAGGGACTCGGAGACCCAGTACTTC

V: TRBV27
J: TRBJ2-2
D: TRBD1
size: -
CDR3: CASRQTGGTSPGELFF
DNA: TGTGCCAGCAGACAAACAGGGGGTACCAGTCCCGGGGAGCTGTTTTTT

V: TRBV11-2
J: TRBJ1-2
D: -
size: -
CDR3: CASSFSLGYRYGYTF
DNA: TGTGCCAGCAGCTTCTCCTTGGGATACCGGTATGGCTACACCTTC

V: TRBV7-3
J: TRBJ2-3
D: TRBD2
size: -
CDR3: CASSLSGRADTQYF
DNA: TGTGCCAGCAGCTTAAGCGGGAGGGCAGATACGCAGTATTTT

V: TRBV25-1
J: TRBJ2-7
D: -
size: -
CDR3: CASSHAGHPYEQYF
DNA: TGTGCCTCCTCACACGCGGGACATCCCTACGAGCAGTACTTC